The clone carrying this T cell receptor beta chain was seen a few times. Its cognate antigen is unknown. The data are from a study of OX40 agonist ivuxolimab in advanced cancers. For the study at large: Three partial responders included one hepatocellular carcinoma patient and two cutaneous melanoma patients.

Findings and caveats of the study: Average numbers of expanded clones were greater in CD8+ T cells than in CD4+.

The assay was immunoSEQ multiplex PCR, and TCRdb's table has in-frame clones only and misses some. The sample has 72,000 or so clones; about nine tenths are singletons. The CDR3 length is 14 residues. V gave up 10 bases and J gave up 2 bases, with 15 bases separating them. From germline, CDR1 is MDHEN and CDR2 SYDVKM. The chain combines TRBV28 with TRBJ1-5, with D tentatively TRBD1 (5 bases). This sequence was found in an adult with an advanced solid tumor such as melanoma, head and neck, liver or kidney cancer. The sequencing used CD4+ or CD8+ T cells sorted from blood, collected in a trial of the OX40 agonist ivuxolimab. This CDR3 is CATQGLRGNQPQHF. The CDR3 DNA sequence: TGTGCCACCCAGGGCCTAAGGGGCAATCAGCCCCAGCATTTT.